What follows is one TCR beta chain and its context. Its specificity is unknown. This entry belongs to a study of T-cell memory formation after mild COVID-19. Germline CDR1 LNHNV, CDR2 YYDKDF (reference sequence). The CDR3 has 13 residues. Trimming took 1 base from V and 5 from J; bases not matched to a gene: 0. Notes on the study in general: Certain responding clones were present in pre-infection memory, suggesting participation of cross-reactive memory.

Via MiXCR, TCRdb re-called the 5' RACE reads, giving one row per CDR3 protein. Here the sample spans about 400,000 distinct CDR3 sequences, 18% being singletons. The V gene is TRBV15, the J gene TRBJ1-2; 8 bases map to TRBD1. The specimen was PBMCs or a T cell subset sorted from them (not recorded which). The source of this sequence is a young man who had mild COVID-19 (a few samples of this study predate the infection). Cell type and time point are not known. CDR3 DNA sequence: TGTGCCACCAGCAGAGGGACAGGGTATGGCTACACCTTC. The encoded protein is CATSRGTGYGYTF.